One and the same sample provided the 13 T cell receptor beta chains below, sequenced in a study of PD-1 blockade in classical Hodgkin lymphoma. Sequencing used immunoSEQ multiplex PCR; TCRdb keeps in-frame clones, though not all of them. In the table there are 100,000 or so clones, about 92% of which are singletons. Time point specified: cycle 4 day 1 (C4D1), after more than five weeks of nivolumab. All patients experienced relapse after autologous stem cell transplantation, and brentuximab vedotin exposure was variable. This material consisted of peripheral blood mononuclear cells (PBMCs), taken before the fourth cycle of nivolumab. These receptors were taken from a human donor with classical Hodgkin lymphoma.

V gene TRBV2 combines with J gene TRBJ2-2, with D unclear. This CDR3 is built from 14 residues. V lost 6 bases, J lost 0 bases, and 8 bases lay in between. Germline loops: CDR1 SNHLY, CDR2 FYNNEI. CDR3: CASRDLPNTGELFF. The CDR3 bases are TGTGCCAGCAGGGACCTTCCGAACACCGGGGAGCTGTTTTTT.

The chain combines TRBV28 with TRBJ2-7; TRBD2 is a possible D gene (6 bases). V lost 6 bases and J lost 6, with 15 bases in between. CDR3 length equals 13 residues. Germline V gene data show CDR1 as MDHEN and CDR2 as SYDVKM. The CDR3 nucleotides are TGTGCCAGCAGCGGGAGCGTGAGAGGCGAGCAGTACTTC. It specifies CASSGSVRGEQYF.

The chain carries TRBV4-3 and TRBJ2-5; possible D gene TRBD2, 6 bases. Trimming removed 0 bases from V and 0 bases from J, with 8 bases in between. This CDR3 has 15 residues. The germline V gene has CDR1 LGHNA and CDR2 YSLEER. CDR3 region: CASSQEWDYQETQYF. For the CDR3, the DNA is TGCGCCAGCAGCCAAGAATGGGACTACCAAGAGACCCAGTACTTC.

This rearrangement joins TRBV5-4 to TRBJ1-2; D uncertain. CDR1 is SGHNT, CDR2 YYREEE, per germline (reference sequence). Trimming cost V 2 bases and J 8 bases, with 16 bases left between them. CDR3 length equals 14 residues. The chain's CDR3 is CASSFPGSLMGYTF. In DNA, the CDR3 is TGTGCCAGCAGCTTTCCGGGGAGCCTCATGGGCTACACCTTC. The variable domain in full, completed from reference TRBV5-4 and TRBJ1-2, reads ETGVTQSPTHLIKTRGQQVTLRCSSQSGHNTVSWYQQALGQGPQFIFQYYREEENGRGNFPPRFSGLQFPNYSSELNVNALELDDSALYLCASSFPGSLMGYTFGSGTRLTVV.

V is TRBV29-1 and J is TRBJ1-2, with D perhaps matching TRBD1 (6 bases). The CDR3 has 14 amino acids. Trimming cost V 4 bases and J 5 bases, with 17 bases left between them. The germline V gene has CDR1 SQVTM and CDR2 ANQGSEA. Written as DNA, the CDR3 is TGCAGCGTTGCCCTTGGGAACAGGGTTTATGGCTACACCTTC. Its protein is CSVALGNRVYGYTF.

This chain uses TRBV7-9 with TRBJ2-7; D possibly corresponds to TRBD1 (5 bases). CDR1 and CDR2 (germline): SEHNR, FQNEAQ (reference sequence). This CDR3 has 16 amino acids. V lost 1 base and J lost 3, with 16 bases in between. The CDR3 protein is CASSLESRVSVYEQYF. CDR3 DNA: TGTGCCAGCAGCTTAGAATCCAGGGTTTCCGTCTACGAGCAGTACTTC.

The V call is TRBV27, the J call TRBJ2-2; D is undetermined. V was trimmed by 0 bases and J by 1 base, leaving 6 bases between them. In germline, CDR1 is MNHEY, CDR2 SMNVEV (reference sequence). CDR3 length equals 15 residues. CDR3 coding DNA: TGTGCCAGCAGTTTATCGTGGCAGAACACCGGGGAGCTGTTTTTT. It codes for CASSLSWQNTGELFF.

The V and J genes are TRBV7-9 and TRBJ2-7; no clear D. Per germline, CDR1 SEHNR and CDR2 FQNEAQ (reference sequence). Trimming pared 3 bases from V and 3 bases from J, leaving 12 bases between. CDR3 length: 14 residues. The CDR3 DNA sequence: TGTGCCAGCAGCTTCCAGGACGGCAACTACGAGCAGTACTTC. Translation gives CASSFQDGNYEQYF.

The chain joins TRBV4-1 to TRBJ2-7, with 7 bases matching TRBD1. V shed 1 base, J shed 5 bases, and the junction held 8 bases outside the gene matches. Germline V gene sequence: CDR1 MGHRA, CDR2 YSYEKL. This CDR3 has 15 residues. CDR3 residues: CASSQVTGVSHEQYF. CDR3 in DNA: TGCGCCAGCAGCCAAGTAACAGGGGTATCCCACGAGCAGTACTTC.

The chain uses TRBV30 and TRBJ1-1; D is ambiguous. With 3 bases removed from V and 2 bases from J, the gap between germline ends came to 10 bases. There are 13 residues in the CDR3. Germline V CDR1 and CDR2: GTSNPN, SVGIG (reference sequence). The CDR3 sequence: CAWSRTPNTEAFF. The CDR3 DNA sequence: TGTGCCTGGAGCCGAACCCCAAACACTGAAGCTTTCTTT.

This CDR3 is CASSPRPTAGLTDTQYF. The DNA of the CDR3 is TGTGCCAGCAGCCCTCGTCCGACAGCGGGACTCACAGATACGCAGTATTTT. V and J are TRBV7-9 and TRBJ2-3; 7 positions match TRBD2. The CDR3 is made up of 17 amino acids. With V trimmed by 5 bases and J by 2 bases, 13 bases remained unmatched. The germline V gene encodes CDR1 SEHNR and CDR2 FQNEAQ (reference sequence).

V is TRBV7-6 and J is TRBJ2-7, with D tentatively TRBD1 or TRBD2 (7 bases each). V lost 5 bases, J lost 3 bases, and 20 bases lay in between. The CDR3 runs 16 residues. The V gene's germline CDR1 is SGHVS and CDR2 FNYEAQ. The chain's CDR3 is CASSPERDSQSYEQYF. CDR3 bases: TGTGCCAGCAGCCCCGAGCGGGACAGCCAAAGCTACGAGCAGTACTTC.

This chain joins TRBV4-1 and TRBJ2-7, with 7 bases identical to TRBD2. V lost 3 bases, J lost 3 bases, and 11 bases stayed unmatched. The CDR3 runs to 16 residues. Per germline, CDR1 MGHRA and CDR2 YSYEKL. The CDR3 is CASSQADSKRGYEQYF. Here the CDR3 DNA reads TGCGCCAGCAGCCAGGCCGACTCAAAGCGGGGCTACGAGCAGTACTTC.